This T cell receptor (beta chain) originates from a study of shared clonotypes between healthy human individuals. Study-wide results and caveats: Inspection by rarefaction showed sorted-subset sequencing to be incomplete despite large depth.

Trimming took off 2 bases at V and 0 bases at J, with 2 bases between the two ends. Per germline, CDR1 SQVTM and CDR2 ANQGSEA. This CDR3 region has 11 residues. With respect to this clone: The antigen is unknown. In the same sample, other DNA sequences code for this CDR3.

Some clones are missing from TCRdb's copy, which holds only in-frame ones; the method was immunoSEQ multiplex PCR. This table holds just over 2,000,000 clones, about 95% found once. CD8 cells regarded as naive lacked CD45RO, were positively chosen for CCR7, and omitted terminally differentiated effector memory CD45RA+ cells. This sequence was found in a man between 18 and 29 years old in good health. The gene calls are TRBV29-1 and TRBJ2-7; D uncertain. Source material: naive CD8+ T cells sorted from blood. The chain's CDR3 is CSVESSYEQYF. The CDR3 nucleotides are TGCAGCGTTGAATCCTCCTACGAGCAGTACTTC.